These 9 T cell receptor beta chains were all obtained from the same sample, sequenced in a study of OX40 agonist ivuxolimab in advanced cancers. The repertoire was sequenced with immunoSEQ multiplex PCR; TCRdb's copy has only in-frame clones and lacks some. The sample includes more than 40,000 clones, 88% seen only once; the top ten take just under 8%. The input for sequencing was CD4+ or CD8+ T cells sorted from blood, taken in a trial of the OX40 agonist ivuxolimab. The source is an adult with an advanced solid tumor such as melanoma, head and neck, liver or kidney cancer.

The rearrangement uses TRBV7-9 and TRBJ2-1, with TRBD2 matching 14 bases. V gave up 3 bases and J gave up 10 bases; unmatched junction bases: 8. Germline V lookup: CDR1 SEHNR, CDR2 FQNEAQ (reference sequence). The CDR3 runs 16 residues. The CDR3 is CASSFGLAGGQREQFF. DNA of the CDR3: TGTGCCAGCAGCTTCGGACTAGCGGGAGGCCAACGGGAGCAGTTCTTC.

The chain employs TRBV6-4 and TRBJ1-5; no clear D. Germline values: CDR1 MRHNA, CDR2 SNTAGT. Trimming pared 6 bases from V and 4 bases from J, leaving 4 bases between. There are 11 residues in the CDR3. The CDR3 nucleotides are TGTGCCAGCAGGACAAATCAGCCCCAGCATTTT. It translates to CASRTNQPQHF.

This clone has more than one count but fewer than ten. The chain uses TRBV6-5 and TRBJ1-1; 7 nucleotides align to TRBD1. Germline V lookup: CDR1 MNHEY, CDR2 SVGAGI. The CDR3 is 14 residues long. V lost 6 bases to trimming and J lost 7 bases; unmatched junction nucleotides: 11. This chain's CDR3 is CASSPTGNEDEAFF. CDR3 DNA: TGTGCCAGCAGCCCGACAGGGAATGAAGATGAAGCTTTCTTT.

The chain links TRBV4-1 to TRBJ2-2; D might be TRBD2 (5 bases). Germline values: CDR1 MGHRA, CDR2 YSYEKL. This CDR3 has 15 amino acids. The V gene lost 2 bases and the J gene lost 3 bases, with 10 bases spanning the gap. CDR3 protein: CASSQLSGDTGELFF. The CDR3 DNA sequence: TGCGCCAGCAGCCAACTGAGCGGCGACACCGGGGAGCTGTTTTTT.

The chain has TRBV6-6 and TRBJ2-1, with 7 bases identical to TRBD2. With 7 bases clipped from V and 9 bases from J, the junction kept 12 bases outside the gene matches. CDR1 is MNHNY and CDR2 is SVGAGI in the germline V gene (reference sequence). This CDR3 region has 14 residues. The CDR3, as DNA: TGTGCCAGCATAGGATCTAGCGGACCGAGTGAGCAGTTCTTC. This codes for CASIGSSGPSEQFF.

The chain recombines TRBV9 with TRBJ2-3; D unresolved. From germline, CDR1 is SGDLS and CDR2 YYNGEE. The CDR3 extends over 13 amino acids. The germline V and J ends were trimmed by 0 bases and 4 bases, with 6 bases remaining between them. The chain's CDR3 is CASSVVGPDTQYF. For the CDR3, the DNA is TGTGCCAGCAGCGTAGTAGGCCCAGATACGCAGTATTTT. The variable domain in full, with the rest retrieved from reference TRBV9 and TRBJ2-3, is DSGVTQTPKHLITATGQRVTLRCSPRSGDLSVYWYQQSLDQGLQFLIQYYNGEERAKGNILERFSAQQFPDLHSELNLSSLELGDSALYFCASSVVGPDTQYFGPGTRLTVL.

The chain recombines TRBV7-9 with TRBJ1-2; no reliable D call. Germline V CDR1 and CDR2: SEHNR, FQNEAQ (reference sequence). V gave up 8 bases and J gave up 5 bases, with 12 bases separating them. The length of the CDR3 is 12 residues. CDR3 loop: CASSPALYGYTF. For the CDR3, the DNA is TGTGCCAGCTCGCCGGCGCTATATGGCTACACCTTC.

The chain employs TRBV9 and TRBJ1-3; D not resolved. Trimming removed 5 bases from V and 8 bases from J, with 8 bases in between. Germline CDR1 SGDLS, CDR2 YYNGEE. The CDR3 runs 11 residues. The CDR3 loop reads CASSSHDTIYF. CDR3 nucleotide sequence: TGTGCCAGCAGTTCCCACGACACCATATATTTT. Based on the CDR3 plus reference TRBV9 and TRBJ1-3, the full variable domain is DSGVTQTPKHLITATGQRVTLRCSPRSGDLSVYWYQQSLDQGLQFLIQYYNGEERAKGNILERFSAQQFPDLHSELNLSSLELGDSALYFCASSSHDTIYFGEGSWLTVV.

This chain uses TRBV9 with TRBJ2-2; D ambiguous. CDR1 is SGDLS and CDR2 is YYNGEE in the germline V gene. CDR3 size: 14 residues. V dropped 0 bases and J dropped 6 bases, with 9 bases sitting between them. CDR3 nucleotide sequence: TGTGCCAGCAGCGTAGGGAGTTTCCCCGGGGAGCTGTTTTTT. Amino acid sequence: CASSVGSFPGELFF.